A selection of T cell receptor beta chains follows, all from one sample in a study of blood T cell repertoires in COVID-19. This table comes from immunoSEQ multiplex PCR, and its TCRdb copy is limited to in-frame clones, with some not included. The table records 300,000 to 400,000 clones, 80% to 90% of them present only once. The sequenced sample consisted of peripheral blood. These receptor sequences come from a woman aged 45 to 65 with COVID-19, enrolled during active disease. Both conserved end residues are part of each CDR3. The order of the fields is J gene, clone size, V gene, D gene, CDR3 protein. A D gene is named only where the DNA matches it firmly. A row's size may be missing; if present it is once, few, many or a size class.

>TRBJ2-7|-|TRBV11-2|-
CASSLSPQGTYEQYF
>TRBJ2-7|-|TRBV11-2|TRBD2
CASSSITSGSIYEQYF
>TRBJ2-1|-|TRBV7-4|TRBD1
CASSCTRDRVYNEQFF
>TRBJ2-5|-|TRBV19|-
CASSIRGIRETQYF
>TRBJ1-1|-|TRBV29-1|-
CSVAGADTEAFF
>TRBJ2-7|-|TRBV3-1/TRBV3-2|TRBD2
CASSQGRTSGKGEQYF
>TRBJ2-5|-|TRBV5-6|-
CASRVGLSLHQETQYF
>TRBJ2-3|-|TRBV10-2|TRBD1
CASARQGFSADTQYF
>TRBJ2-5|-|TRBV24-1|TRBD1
CATSDSGTGGIGTQYF
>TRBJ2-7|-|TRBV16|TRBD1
CASSQFPAGQGSSYEQYF
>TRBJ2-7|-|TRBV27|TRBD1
CASSLRQGGYEQYF
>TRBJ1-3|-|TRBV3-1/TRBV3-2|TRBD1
CASSPEWPGGTISGNTIYF
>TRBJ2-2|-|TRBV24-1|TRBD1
CATSKGGASGELFF
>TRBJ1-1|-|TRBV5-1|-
CASSLEGPRAEAFF
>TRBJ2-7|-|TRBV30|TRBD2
CAWSPLSGRTSYEQYF
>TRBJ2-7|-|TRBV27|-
CASSLTSNYEQYF
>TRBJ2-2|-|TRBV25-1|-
CASSTLHTGELFF
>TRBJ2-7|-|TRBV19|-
CASRPFGGVVGEQYF
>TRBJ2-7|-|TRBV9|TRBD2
CASSVELAGGPGVHEQYF
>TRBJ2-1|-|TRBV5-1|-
CASSSDPGLAGVF
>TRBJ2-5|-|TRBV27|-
CASSPRPYSRETQYF
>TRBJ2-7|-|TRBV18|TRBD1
CASSRGQVYEQYF
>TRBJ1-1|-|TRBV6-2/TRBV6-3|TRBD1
CASSYRPGQPMNTEAFF
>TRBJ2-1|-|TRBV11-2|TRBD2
CASSLDYRSGRVSYNEQFF
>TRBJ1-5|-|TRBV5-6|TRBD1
CASSLTGTGSNQPQHF
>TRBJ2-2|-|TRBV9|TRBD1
CASSVRRDRGTGELFF
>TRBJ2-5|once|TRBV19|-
CASGDKAETQYF
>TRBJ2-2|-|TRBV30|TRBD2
CAWYLGLAGVAGELFF
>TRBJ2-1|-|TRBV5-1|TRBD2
CANTSGTNNEQFF
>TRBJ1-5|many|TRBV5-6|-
CASSLRGNSNQPQHF
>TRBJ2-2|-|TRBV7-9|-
CASSRTENTGELFF
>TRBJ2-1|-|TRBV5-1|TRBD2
CASSWGTSGRNNEQFF
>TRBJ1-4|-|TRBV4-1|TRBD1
CASSQDVLDRGEKLFF
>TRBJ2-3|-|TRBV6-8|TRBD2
CASSYLAVPTDTQYF
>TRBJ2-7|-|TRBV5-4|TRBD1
CASSRRDRPYEQYF
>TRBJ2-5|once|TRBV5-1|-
CASSSIQGGQETQYF
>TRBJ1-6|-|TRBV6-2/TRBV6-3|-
CASSVRGRGYSPLHF